The 19 T cell receptor beta chains given below trace back to one sample, sequenced in a study of T-cell memory formation after mild COVID-19. TCRdb called the 5' RACE reads again in MiXCR, with one record for every CDR3 protein. The repertoire holds about 560,000 distinct CDR3 sequences, with less than 25% as singletons. The sequencing sample was made of PBMCs or a T cell subset sorted from them (not recorded which). These receptor sequences come from an adult woman who had mild COVID-19 (a few samples of this study predate the infection). Cell type and time point are not known.

This chain links TRBV12-3 or TRBV12-4 with TRBJ1-2; a possible D gene is TRBD1 (5 bases). The CDR3 is 12 residues long. V was cut by 9 bases and J by 2 bases, with 10 bases left in between. The CDR3 nucleotides are TGTGCCAGTTCCAGGGTAAACTATGGCTACACCTTC. Protein product: CASSRVNYGYTF.

V gene TRBV20-1 combines with J gene TRBJ1-5; D is unresolved. Trimming stripped 6 bases from V and 6 bases from J, with 15 bases between. The germline gives CDR1 DFQATT, CDR2 SNEGSKA (reference sequence). CDR3 length equals 13 residues. In DNA form, the CDR3 reads TGCAGTGCACCTGACAAGGTTGGTCAGCCCCAGCATTTT. Protein: CSAPDKVGQPQHF.

This clonotype was counted only a few times. The chain's CDR3 is CASSLGGAGAKNIQYF. CDR3 nucleotides: TGTGCCAGCAGTCTGGGAGGGGCCGGGGCCAAAAACATTCAGTACTTC. The chain carries TRBV11-2 and TRBJ2-4; 7 positions agree with TRBD2. CDR3 length: 16 amino acids. Germline V gives CDR1 SGHAT, CDR2 FQNNGV. Unmatched junction bases numbered 9, after V lost 6 bases and J lost 1 base.

This clonotype has a count of ten or more. The gene calls are TRBV20-1 and TRBJ2-1; TRBD1 aligns across 9 bases. From germline, CDR1 is DFQATT and CDR2 SNEGSKA (reference sequence). The CDR3 covers 14 residues. Unmatched junction bases numbered 1, after V lost 1 base and J lost 3 bases. CDR3 sequence reads: CSARGTGDYNEQFF. In nucleotides, the CDR3 is TGCAGTGCTAGAGGGACAGGGGACTACAATGAGCAGTTCTTC.

The gene calls are TRBV24-1 and TRBJ2-2, with D uncertain. This CDR3 has 16 amino acids. CDR1 is KGHDR and CDR2 is SFDVKD in the germline V gene. With 4 bases removed from V and 8 bases from J, the gap between germline ends came to 19 bases. CDR3 coding DNA: TGTGCCACCAGTGAACGGGCCAAAACTGTGCGTGGGGAGCTGTTTTTT. Translation gives CATSERAKTVRGELFF.

The chain combines TRBV6-4 with TRBJ2-2; D unresolved. Germline V gene lookup returns CDR1 MRHNA and CDR2 SNTAGT. CDR3 length equals 13 residues. Trimming took off 4 bases at V and 7 bases at J, with 10 bases between the two ends. The CDR3 DNA reads TGTGCCAGCAGTGTCGAGTCGGGCGGGGAGCTGTTTTTT. Protein sequence: CASSVESGGELFF.

This clonotype was counted between two and nine times. This chain's CDR3 is CASSSTSGELFF. In nucleotides, the CDR3 is TGTGCCAGCAGCTCCACCTCCGGGGAGCTGTTTTTT. The gene calls are TRBV12-3 or TRBV12-4 and TRBJ2-2; D is unclear. Trimming cost V 6 bases and J 6 bases, with 8 bases left between them. The CDR3 covers 12 residues.

This chain uses TRBV5-1 with TRBJ2-3; D uncertain. CDR3 length: 16 amino acids. In germline, CDR1 is SGHRS, CDR2 YFSETQ. V was pared by 2 bases and J by 1 base, with 14 bases between. CDR3 loop: CASSFGSGGRTDTQYF. CDR3 DNA: TGCGCCAGCAGCTTCGGGTCGGGCGGACGCACAGATACGCAGTATTTT.

This clonotype was found many times. This chain joins TRBV7-9 and TRBJ2-3; 11 nucleotides match TRBD2. This CDR3 is built from 14 residues. Trimming at V came to 4 bases and at J to 3 bases, leaving 0 bases not matched to a gene. Germline-derived CDR1 and CDR2 are SEHNR and FQNEAQ (reference sequence). CDR3 sequence: CASSSSGRTDTQYF. The CDR3 bases are TGTGCCAGCAGCTCTAGCGGGAGGACAGATACGCAGTATTTT.

V and J are TRBV7-2 and TRBJ2-3; possibly TRBD2 for D (5 bases). The CDR3 has 15 residues. Per the germline V gene, CDR1 is SGHTA and CDR2 is FQGNSA. The germline V and J ends were trimmed by 0 bases and 2 bases, with 9 bases remaining between them. CDR3 coding DNA: TGTGCCAGCAGCTTAGCGGGAGACCTCACAGATACGCAGTATTTT. Its protein product is CASSLAGDLTDTQYF.

This chain links TRBV7-3 with TRBJ1-1, with D possibly matching TRBD1 (6 bases). V lost 5 bases, J lost 5 bases, and 12 bases lay in between. Germline assignment: CDR1 SGHTA and CDR2 FQGTGA. This CDR3 is built from 13 residues. CDR3 nucleotide sequence: TGTGCCAGCAGCCGCGGGGGCCGAACTGAAGCTTTCTTT. Translated, it gives CASSRGGRTEAFF.

This chain links TRBV18 with TRBJ2-7, with D hard to call. Per the germline V gene, CDR1 is KGHSH and CDR2 is LQKENI. The V gene lost 5 bases and the J gene lost 4 bases, with 12 bases spanning the gap. This CDR3 spans 13 amino acids. CDR3 nucleotide sequence: TGTGCCAGCTCAGGATATCATTCTTACGAGCAGTACTTC. Its protein is CASSGYHSYEQYF. Using reference TRBV18 and TRBJ2-7 for the parts outside the CDR3, the full variable domain is NAGVMQNPRHLVRRRGQEARLRCSPMKGHSHVYWYRQLPEEGLKFMVYLQKENIIDESGMPKERFSAEFPKEGPSILRIQQVVRGDSAAYFCASSGYHSYEQYFGPGTRLTVT.

The V and J genes are TRBV11-2 and TRBJ1-4; D remains ambiguous. CDR3 size: 14 residues. V lost 2 bases, J lost 5 bases, and 9 bases lay in between. CDR1 and CDR2 (germline): SGHAT, FQNNGV. In DNA form, the CDR3 reads TGTGCCAGCAGCTTAAGTGCGGGGAATGAAAAACTGTTTTTT. Translation: CASSLSAGNEKLFF.

This clonotype was counted only a few times. The chain recombines TRBV19 with TRBJ2-2, with 8 bases fitting TRBD1. Germline CDR1 and CDR2: LNHDA and SQIVND (reference sequence). There are 14 residues in the CDR3. With 7 bases clipped from V and 3 bases from J, the junction kept 4 bases outside the gene matches. The CDR3 sequence: CASIDRGDTGELFF. CDR3 sequence (DNA): TGTGCCAGTATAGACAGGGGAGACACCGGGGAGCTGTTTTTT.

This clonotype was counted between two and nine times. V usage is TRBV6-6 and J usage is TRBJ2-1; D is possibly TRBD2 (5 bases). The CDR3 covers 14 residues. With 7 bases removed from V and 4 bases from J, the gap between germline ends came to 14 bases. CDR1 and CDR2 (germline): MNHNY, SVGAGI (reference sequence). Written as DNA, the CDR3 is TGTGCCAGCAACCCCGTGGGCGGGTACAATGAGCAGTTCTTC. It translates to CASNPVGGYNEQFF.

The chain uses TRBV6-6 and TRBJ2-5; weak D call: TRBD2 (6 bases). The CDR3 is 14 amino acids. Deletions cut 8 bases from V and 1 base from J, with 14 bases between. Germline V lookup: CDR1 MNHNY, CDR2 SVGAGI (reference sequence). CDR3 amino acids: CASLAAGGQETQYF. For the CDR3, the DNA is TGTGCCAGCCTGGCGGCCGGGGGCCAAGAGACCCAGTACTTC.

The chain couples TRBV20-1 to TRBJ2-7; 11 positions agree with TRBD2. The CDR3 spans 13 residues. V gave up 4 bases and J gave up 6 bases; unmatched junction bases: 5. Germline-derived CDR1 and CDR2 are DFQATT and SNEGSKA (reference sequence). CDR3 sequence (DNA): TGCAGTGCTACACTAGCGGGAGTGGGCGAGCAGTACTTC. This gives the protein CSATLAGVGEQYF.

The rearrangement uses TRBV9 and TRBJ2-2, with D unclear. CDR1 is SGDLS and CDR2 is YYNGEE in the germline V gene. There are 12 residues in the CDR3. Trimming cost V 3 bases and J 6 bases, with 6 bases left between them. CDR3 loop: CASSAPAGELFF. CDR3 sequence (DNA): TGTGCCAGCAGCGCCCCCGCCGGGGAGCTGTTTTTT.

This clonotype showed up just a few times. The chain employs TRBV5-1 and TRBJ2-1; unclear D gene. Germline loops: CDR1 SGHRS, CDR2 YFSETQ. Trimming stripped 4 bases from V and 12 bases from J, with 20 bases between. The CDR3 covers 14 residues. The CDR3 coding sequence is TGCGCCAGCAGCCTTGGTTCCGATCCCGGTGGGCAGTTCTTC. This gives the protein CASSLGSDPGGQFF. Variable domain in full (rest from reference TRBV5-1 and TRBJ2-1): KAGVTQTPRYLIKTRGQQVTLSCSPISGHRSVSWYQQTPGQGLQFLFEYFSETQRNKGNFPGRFSGRQFSNSRSEMNVSTLELGDSALYLCASSLGSDPGGQFFGPGTRLTVL.